A selection of T cell receptor beta chains follows, all from one sample in a study of neurological immune-mediated disorders. MiXCR, run by TCRdb on the 5' RACE reads, gives a single entry per CDR3 protein. The table shows about 79,000 distinct CDR3 sequences, with around 14% occurring only once. Sequencing used PBMCs. The receptors derive from a woman in her forties or fifties in good health. CDR3s include the opening cysteine and the closing phenylalanine or tryptophan. The D gene is left open where the match is weak. Size values are once, few and many counts, or a class for expanded clones, and some rows have none.

V,size,D,J,CDR3,DNA
TRBV18,many,TRBD2,TRBJ2-5,CASSPPVAGETQYF,TGTGCCAGCTCACCACCGGTAGCGGGTGAGACCCAGTACTTC
TRBV5-1,many,TRBD1,TRBJ1-1,CASTGQGSTEAFF,TGCGCCAGCACCGGACAGGGGAGCACTGAAGCTTTCTTT
TRBV27,many,TRBD2,TRBJ2-7,CASSTWGRGEQYF,TGTGCCAGCAGTACATGGGGGAGGGGCGAGCAGTACTTC
TRBV20-1,many,TRBD1,TRBJ1-1,CSARDAGGTNTEAFF,TGCAGTGCTAGAGATGCAGGGGGGACGAACACTGAAGCTTTCTTT
TRBV15,many,TRBD1,TRBJ1-5,CATSSGQGSNQPQHF,TGTGCCACCAGCTCGGGACAGGGAAGCAATCAGCCCCAGCATTTT
TRBV3-1,NA,NA,TRBJ2-3,CASSRELRSDTQYF,TGTGCCAGCAGCCGGGAACTCCGGTCAGATACGCAGTATTTT
TRBV10-3,many,NA,TRBJ2-1,CAISPKQGISDNEQFF,TGTGCCATCAGCCCTAAGCAGGGGATTTCTGACAATGAGCAGTTCTTC
TRBV6-5,few,NA,TRBJ2-3,CASSSSGTSTQYF,TGTGCCAGCAGTTCGTCCGGGACGAGTACGCAGTATTTT
TRBV28,many,TRBD1,TRBJ1-6,CASSPTGYHNSPLHF,TGTGCCAGCAGTCCGACAGGGTACCATAATTCACCCCTCCACTTT
TRBV7-3,many,TRBD1,TRBJ1-2,CASSSTDRDYTF,TGTGCCAGCAGCTCCACGGACAGGGACTACACCTTC
TRBV6-5,many,NA,TRBJ2-2,CASSPDGRNAGELFF,TGTGCCAGCAGTCCGGATGGGCGAAATGCCGGGGAGCTGTTTTTT
TRBV18,many,NA,TRBJ2-5,CASSPVRGDQETQYF,TGTGCCAGCTCACCAGTCCGGGGAGACCAAGAGACCCAGTACTTC
TRBV27,many,NA,TRBJ1-4,CASSLVMGSWGNEKLFF,TGTGCCAGCAGTTTAGTTATGGGGAGTTGGGGTAATGAAAAACTGTTTTTT
TRBV20-1,many,TRBD1,TRBJ2-7,CSATVTGVPYEQYF,TGCAGTGCCACTGTGACAGGGGTTCCATACGAGCAGTACTTC
TRBV3-1,NA,TRBD2,TRBJ2-7,CASSQEWGLAASSYEQYF,TGTGCCAGCAGCCAAGAATGGGGACTAGCGGCGTCCTCCTACGAGCAGTACTTC
TRBV7-9,many,NA,TRBJ2-1,CASSHNEQFF,TGTGCCAGCAGCCACAATGAGCAGTTCTTC
TRBV5-5,NA,NA,TRBJ2-1,CANSPTRGQSYNEQFF,TGTGCCAACAGCCCGACACGGGGACAATCCTACAATGAGCAGTTCTTC
TRBV12-3/TRBV12-4,many,NA,TRBJ1-5,CASSLSGDSNQPQHF,TGTGCCAGCAGTTTATCTGGGGATAGCAATCAGCCCCAGCATTTT
TRBV5-1,NA,NA,TRBJ2-1,CASSSTRTGGDEQFF,TGCGCCAGCAGCTCCACCCGGACAGGAGGGGATGAGCAGTTCTTC
TRBV18,many,NA,TRBJ2-7,CASSPRLSEQYF,TGTGCCAGCTCACCTAGGTTATCCGAGCAGTACTTC
TRBV20-1,many,NA,TRBJ1-3,CSARTGNSGNTIYF,TGCAGTGCTAGGACTGGGAACTCTGGAAACACCATATATTTT
TRBV7-2,NA,TRBD1,TRBJ1-5,CASSPPGQGNRPQHF,TGTGCCAGCAGCCCGCCGGGACAGGGAAATAGGCCCCAGCATTTT
TRBV7-9,many,TRBD2,TRBJ2-1,CASSPGGLFSYNEQFF,TGTGCCAGCAGCCCGGGGGGACTCTTCTCCTACAATGAGCAGTTCTTC
TRBV18,many,NA,TRBJ1-2,CASSLVPGDGYTF,TGTGCCAGCTCATTGGTTCCGGGGGATGGCTACACCTTC